The subject of this entry is one TCR beta chain. As yet, its antigen is unknown. The sample originates from a study of shared clonotypes between healthy human individuals. About the research overall: With ages of 18 to 49, the donors were a couple of women and three men.

The CDR3 spans 14 residues. V dropped 5 bases and J dropped 12; count of bases not matched to a gene: 6. Germline V gene data show CDR1 as LNHDA and CDR2 as SQIVND (reference sequence). CD45RO-negative cells were positively selected for CCR7, leaving out terminally differentiated effector memory CD45RA+ cells. Every immunoSEQ plate was one replicate of a subset's evenly spread DNA. Per the authors' pipeline: With immunoSEQ giving junction-only sequences and no quality scores, filtering differed. Assay used: immunoSEQ multiplex PCR; TCRdb lists only in-frame clones, some missing. V and J calls and clone size are those listed in that table; D and trimming were worked out from the DNA. The sample yields about 1,900,000 clones, over 85% seen once. Findings and caveats of the study: Clonotype sharing among donors was thought likely to change with sequencing depth.

The specimen was naive CD8+ T cells sorted from blood. The chain employs TRBV19 and TRBJ1-6, with 11 bases identical to TRBD1. The clonotype was recovered from a man aged 18 to 30 in good health. The CDR3 bases are TGTGCCAGTAGTCTCGGGACAGGGGGAATACCCCTCCACTTT. Its protein is CASSLGTGGIPLHF.